This T cell receptor beta chain was retrieved from a study of shared clonotypes between healthy human individuals. About the study: Per donor, three plates held CD4 naive cells, three held CD4 memory, two held CD8 naive and one held CD8 memory. Study-wide results and caveats: When compared with the clonotypes that were shared by all four sorted-subset donors, the non-shared clonotypes turned out to have lower generation probabilities. In this cohort, only blood was sampled, and tissue repertoires likely differ.

Generated by immunoSEQ multiplex PCR, the TCRdb table keeps only in-frame clones and is missing some. The table lists approximately 720,000 clones, about 90% of them singletons. On this clone: What it binds is not known.

Trimming removed 0 bases from V and 7 bases from J; junction bases left unmatched: 10. Germline loops: CDR1 SEHNR, CDR2 FQNEAQ (reference sequence). CDR3 length: 16 residues. CD45RO-negative cells were positively selected for CCR7, leaving out terminally differentiated effector memory CD45RA+ cells. This clonotype originated in a man between 25 and 39 years old in good health. Sequencing was carried out using naive CD8+ T cells sorted from blood. The V call is TRBV7-9, the J call TRBJ2-3; TRBD2 aligns across 7 bases. CDR3 sequence (DNA): TGTGCCAGCAGCTTAGCGGGAGGGCCGGATCGATATACGCAGTATTTT. This encodes CASSLAGGPDRYTQYF.